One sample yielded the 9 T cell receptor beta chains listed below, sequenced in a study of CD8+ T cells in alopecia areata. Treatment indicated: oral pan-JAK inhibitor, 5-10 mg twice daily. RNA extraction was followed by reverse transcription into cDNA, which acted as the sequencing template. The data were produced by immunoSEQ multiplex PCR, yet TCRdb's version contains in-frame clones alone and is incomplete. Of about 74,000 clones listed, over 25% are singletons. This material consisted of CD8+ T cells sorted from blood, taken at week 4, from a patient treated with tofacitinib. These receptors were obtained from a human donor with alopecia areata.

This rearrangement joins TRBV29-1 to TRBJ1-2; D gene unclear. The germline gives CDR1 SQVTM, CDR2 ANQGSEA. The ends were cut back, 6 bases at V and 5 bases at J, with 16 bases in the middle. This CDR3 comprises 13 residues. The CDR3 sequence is CSVHSTSGYGYTF. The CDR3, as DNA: TGCAGCGTCCACAGTACCTCCGGATATGGCTACACCTTC.

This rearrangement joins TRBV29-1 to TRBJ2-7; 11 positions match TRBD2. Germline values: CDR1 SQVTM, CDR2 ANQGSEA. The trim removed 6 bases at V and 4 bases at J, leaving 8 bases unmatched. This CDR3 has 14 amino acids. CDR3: CSVLGLAETYEQYF. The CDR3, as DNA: TGCAGCGTGCTGGGACTAGCGGAGACTTACGAGCAGTACTTC.

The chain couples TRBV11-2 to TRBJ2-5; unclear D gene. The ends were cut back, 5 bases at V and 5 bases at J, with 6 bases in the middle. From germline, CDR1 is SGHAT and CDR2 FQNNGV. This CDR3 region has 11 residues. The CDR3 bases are TGTGCCAGCAGCCAGCTGGAGACCCAGTACTTC. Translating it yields CASSQLETQYF.

For the CDR3, the DNA is TGTGCCAGTAGTGCCTCCGGGACAATGGCTTTCTTT. Its translation is CASSASGTMAFF. This chain joins TRBV19 and TRBJ1-1; perhaps TRBD1 as D (6 bases). This CDR3 comprises 12 residues. CDR1 is LNHDA, CDR2 SQIVND, per germline (reference sequence). Trimming pared 5 bases from V and 11 bases from J, leaving 15 bases between.

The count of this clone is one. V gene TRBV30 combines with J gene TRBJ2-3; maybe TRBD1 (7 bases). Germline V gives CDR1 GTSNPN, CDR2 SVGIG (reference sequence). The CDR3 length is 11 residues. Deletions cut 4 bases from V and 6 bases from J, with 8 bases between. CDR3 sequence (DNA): TGTGCCTGGACAGGGGGGGATACGCAGTATTTT. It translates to CAWTGGDTQYF.

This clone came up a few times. CDR3 nucleotide sequence: TGTGCCTGGAGTCCAAGCGCAGAGCAGTTCTTC. It codes for CAWSPSAEQFF. The chain has TRBV30 and TRBJ2-1; no clear D. CDR3 length equals 11 residues. V was cut by 2 bases and J by 10 bases, with 9 bases left in between. Germline V gives CDR1 GTSNPN, CDR2 SVGIG (reference sequence).

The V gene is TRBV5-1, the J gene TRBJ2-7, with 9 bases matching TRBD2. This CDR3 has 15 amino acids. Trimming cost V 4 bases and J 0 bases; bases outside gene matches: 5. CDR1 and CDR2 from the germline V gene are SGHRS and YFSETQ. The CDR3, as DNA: TGCGCCAGCAGCGGACTAGCGAGGAGCTCCTACGAGCAGTACTTC. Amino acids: CASSGLARSSYEQYF.

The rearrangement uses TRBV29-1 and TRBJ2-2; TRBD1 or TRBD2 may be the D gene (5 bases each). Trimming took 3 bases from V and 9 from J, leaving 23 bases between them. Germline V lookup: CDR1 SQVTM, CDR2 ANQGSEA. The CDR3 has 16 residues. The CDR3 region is CSVEGVQDGVLRELFF. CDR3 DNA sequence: TGCAGCGTTGAGGGAGTACAGGACGGTGTTCTCCGGGAGCTGTTTTTT.

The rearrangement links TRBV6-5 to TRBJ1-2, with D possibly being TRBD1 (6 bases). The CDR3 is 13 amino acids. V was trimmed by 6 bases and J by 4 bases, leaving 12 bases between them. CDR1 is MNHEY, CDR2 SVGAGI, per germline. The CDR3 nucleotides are TGTGCCAGCAGCAACAGGGCGGGCTATGGCTACACCTTC. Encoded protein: CASSNRAGYGYTF.